In this sample, the clone carrying this T cell receptor (beta chain) turned up a few times. Its matching antigen is unknown. CDR3 length equals 13 residues. The V gene lost 4 bases and the J gene lost 6 bases, with 12 bases spanning the gap. The germline gives CDR1 SGDLS, CDR2 YYNGEE. TCRdb reprocessed the 5' RACE reads with MiXCR, giving one entry per CDR3 protein. The sample shows about 390,000 distinct CDR3 sequences, approximately 21% of them seen only once. The source of the sample is a study of T-cell memory formation after mild COVID-19. Overall study results and limits: Researchers could not confirm that second-wave clones peaking on day 37 targeted SARS-CoV-2.

The chain combines TRBV9 with TRBJ2-3; a possible D gene is TRBD2 (6 bases). The material sequenced was PBMCs or a T cell subset sorted from them (not recorded which). The TCR comes from an adult woman who had mild COVID-19 (a few samples of this study predate the infection). Cell type and time point are not known. The CDR3 DNA reads as TGTGCCAGCAGCCCAGCCGGAGGGGATACGCAGTATTTT. Translated, it gives CASSPAGGDTQYF. Complete variable domain (other parts from reference TRBV9 and TRBJ2-3): DSGVTQTPKHLITATGQRVTLRCSPRSGDLSVYWYQQSLDQGLQFLIQYYNGEERAKGNILERFSAQQFPDLHSELNLSSLELGDSALYFCASSPAGGDTQYFGPGTRLTVL.